This T cell receptor (beta chain) was identified during a study of cytomegalovirus exposure and HLA in healthy donors. Study context: The same platform was used for the 120 validation repertoires and the roughly 600 first-cohort repertoires, a later analysis reported.

Germline V lookup: CDR1 ENHRY, CDR2 SYGVKD. The ends lost 5 bases at V and 2 bases at J; junction bases unmatched: 10. CDR3 length: 19 residues. Sequenced by immunoSEQ multiplex PCR; TCRdb stores in-frame clones only, minus some. The profile covers about 67,000 clones, with 90% to 95% appearing a single time and 0.55% to 0.65% taken by the ten largest. The gene calls are TRBV10-3 and TRBJ2-3; 16 nucleotides line up with TRBD2. This sequence was found in a woman under 30 in good health and CMV-seronegative. Sequenced sample: PBMCs. CDR3 sequence: CAISSGLAGGPRNTDTQYF. The DNA for the CDR3 is TGTGCCATCAGTTCGGGACTAGCGGGGGGGCCAAGAAACACAGATACGCAGTATTTT.